The 16 T cell receptor beta chains below come from one sample, sequenced in a study of regulatory T cells in long-lasting Graves disease. Time point of the sample: newly diagnosed GD, antithyroid drugs for less than 3 months. There was RNA extracted from PBMCs, and the TCR library was made from it. Both iRepertoire HTBI primers and Arm-PCR of CDR3 regions were used to build the TCR beta libraries. Via MiXCR, TCRdb re-called the multiplex PCR reads, giving one row per CDR3 protein. The profile shows about 620,000 distinct CDR3 sequences, 16% of them singletons. In addition, the sample was reused for a study of T cells in Graves' hyperthyroidism and ophthalmopathy.

The material sequenced was peripheral blood mononuclear cells (PBMCs), taken at new diagnosis, from a patient treated with antithyroid drugs. Receptor source: a woman in her thirties with Graves disease.

The table lists this clonotype with many counts. The chain employs TRBV18 and TRBJ1-1, with 7 bases fitting TRBD1. V shed 5 bases, J shed 8 bases, and the junction held 11 bases outside the gene matches. The CDR3 is made up of 14 amino acids. The germline V gene encodes CDR1 KGHSH and CDR2 LQKENI. The CDR3 protein is CASSRRQGETEAFF. The CDR3 DNA sequence: TGTGCCAGCTCAAGGCGACAGGGAGAGACGGAAGCTTTCTTT.

This clonotype was detected ten times or more. This rearrangement joins TRBV27 to TRBJ1-1; the match to TRBD1 covers 9 bases. Trimming at V came to 4 bases and at J to 8 bases, leaving 5 bases not matched to a gene. The germline V gene encodes CDR1 MNHEY and CDR2 SMNVEV (reference sequence). The length of the CDR3 is 13 residues. The CDR3, as DNA: TGTGCCAGCAGTTCCGGGACAGGGTTGGAAGCTTTCTTT. This codes for CASSSGTGLEAFF.

The chain uses TRBV7-8 and TRBJ2-1; the D call may be TRBD1 or TRBD2 (5 bases each). Trimming took off 0 bases at V and 9 bases at J, with 15 bases between the two ends. CDR1 SGHVS and CDR2 FQNEAQ come from the germline V gene. The CDR3 covers 15 residues. In DNA, the CDR3 is TGTGCCAGCAGCTTAGCGGGCGAGGGGCGCGGTGAGCAGTTCTTC. Translating gives CASSLAGEGRGEQFF.

There are many counts of this clonotype. The chain couples TRBV7-9 to TRBJ2-1, with 14 bases that match TRBD2. There are 14 residues in the CDR3. Per germline, CDR1 SEHNR and CDR2 FQNEAQ (reference sequence). V was pared by 5 bases and J by 9 bases, with 3 bases of the junction left unmatched. In nucleotides, the CDR3 is TGTGCCAGCAGCCCGGGACTAGCGGGAGTTGAGCAGTTCTTC. Its translation is CASSPGLAGVEQFF. Combining the CDR3 with reference TRBV7-9 and TRBJ2-1 gives the whole variable domain DTGVSQNPRHKITKRGQNVTFRCDPISEHNRLYWYRQTLGQGPEFLTYFQNEAQLEKSRLLSDRFSAERPKGSFSTLEIQRTEQGDSAMYLCASSPGLAGVEQFFGPGTRLTVL.

This clonotype has a count of ten or more. The chain carries TRBV28 and TRBJ2-7; TRBD2 matches 10 bases. Germline V gene data show CDR1 as MDHEN and CDR2 as SYDVKM. This CDR3 has 14 residues. V was pared by 5 bases and J by 5 bases, with 6 bases of the junction left unmatched. Here the CDR3 reads CASSRKLAGDEQYF. The CDR3 coding sequence is TGTGCCAGCAGTCGAAAGCTAGCGGGAGACGAGCAGTACTTC.

Many counts were recorded for this clonotype. The CDR3 loop is CASSGLPIGEQYF. The CDR3 DNA follows: TGTGCCAGCAGTGGCCTCCCAATCGGCGAGCAGTACTTC. J is TRBJ2-7 and V is TRBV28, with no clear D. Between the trimmed V and J ends, which lost 5 bases and 6 bases, there was a span of 14 bases. The CDR3 is 13 residues long. Per germline, CDR1 MDHEN and CDR2 SYDVKM.

This clonotype has ten or more counts. The rearrangement links TRBV11-2 to TRBJ2-1, with a tentative D call TRBD1 (5 bases). This CDR3 spans 16 amino acids. V dropped 0 bases and J dropped 4 bases, with 13 bases sitting between them. Germline V gene data show CDR1 as SGHAT and CDR2 as FQNNGV. CDR3 in amino acids: CASSLEPGIIYNEQFF. The CDR3 DNA is TGTGCCAGCAGCTTAGAACCAGGGATAATTTACAATGAGCAGTTCTTC.

This clonotype has a count of ten or more. The J gene is TRBJ1-4, the V gene TRBV6-1, with 9 positions matching TRBD1. V lost 5 bases and J lost 8; bases outside the gene matches: 3. Germline V gene sequence: CDR1 MNHNS, CDR2 SASEGT. This CDR3 is 13 amino acids long. The CDR3 bases are TGTGCCAGCAGTCGGACAGGGGCCGAAAAACTGTTTTTT. Protein product: CASSRTGAEKLFF.

The genes are TRBV7-2 and TRBJ1-3, with D maybe TRBD1 (5 bases). Deletions cut 1 base from V and 3 bases from J, with 16 bases between. This CDR3 comprises 17 residues. Germline CDR1 reads SGHTA; CDR2 reads FQGNSA. The CDR3 bases are TGTGCCAGCAGCTTAGTGGGGCTCGTTTCCTTTGGAAACACCATATATTTT. Protein product: CASSLVGLVSFGNTIYF.

This clonotype has ten or more counts. This chain uses TRBV28 with TRBJ2-7; 11 nucleotides align to TRBD2. With V trimmed by 5 bases and J by 2 bases, 11 bases remained unmatched. The CDR3 covers 17 residues. In germline, CDR1 is MDHEN, CDR2 SYDVKM. CDR3 protein: CASSRESGTSGTYEQYF. The CDR3, as DNA: TGTGCCAGCAGTAGGGAGTCCGGGACTAGCGGCACCTACGAGCAGTACTTC.

Remarks on this clonotype: This may stem from a read error, because a much larger clone lies one nucleotide away. This chain joins TRBV6-1 and TRBJ2-7; a weak D match, TRBD1 (5 bases). The CDR3 is made up of 13 amino acids. Germline assignment: CDR1 MNHNS and CDR2 SASEGT. The CDR3 sequence is CASRQGTPYEQHF. CDR3 DNA: TGTGCCAGCAGGCAGGGAACCCCCTACGAGCAGCACTTC.

V is TRBV7-3 and J is TRBJ2-3, with D possibly TRBD2 on 7 matching bases. The CDR3 is made up of 14 amino acids. V was trimmed by 5 bases and J by 5 bases, leaving 14 bases between them. CDR1 SGHTA and CDR2 FQGTGA come from the germline V gene. This CDR3 is CASSRGGGEDTQYF. The CDR3 coding sequence is TGTGCCAGCAGCCGAGGGGGAGGGGAAGATACGCAGTATTTT. Supplemented by reference TRBV7-3 and TRBJ2-3, the full variable domain reads GAGVSQTPSNKVTEKGKYVELRCDPISGHTALYWYRQSLGQGPEFLIYFQGTGAADDSGLPNDRFFAVRPEGSVSTLKIQRTERGDSAVYLCASSRGGGEDTQYFGPGTRLTVL.

The chain carries TRBV5-6 and TRBJ1-4; possible D gene TRBD1, 6 bases. Germline CDR1 reads SGHDT; CDR2 reads YYEEEE. Trimming removed 4 bases from V and 8 bases from J, with 18 bases in between. The CDR3 totals 15 residues. The CDR3 protein is CASSPRGRRGEKLFF. As DNA, the CDR3 is TGTGCCAGCAGCCCTCGGGGGCGGAGGGGGGAAAAACTGTTTTTT.

This clonotype was seen ten or more times. This chain uses TRBV30 with TRBJ2-7, with unresolved D. V lost 2 bases and J lost 2, with 4 bases in between. CDR3 size: 11 residues. Germline assignment: CDR1 GTSNPN and CDR2 SVGIG (reference sequence). The CDR3 DNA reads as TGTGCCTGGAGTTCCACCTACGAGCAGTACTTC. Translation gives CAWSSTYEQYF.

This clonotype has just a few counts. This chain uses TRBV19 with TRBJ2-2, with D perhaps TRBD1 (7 bases). Germline V gene lookup returns CDR1 LNHDA and CDR2 SQIVND (reference sequence). The CDR3 covers 15 residues. The ends were cut back, 2 bases at V and 6 bases at J, with 13 bases in the middle. The CDR3 DNA reads TGTGCCAGTAGTATACCAGGGGGACTCGCCGGGGAGCTGTTTTTT. This codes for CASSIPGGLAGELFF.

Only a few counts were recorded for this clonotype. Here the CDR3 omits its conserved ending phenylalanine or tryptophan, so a read error is the likely source. The chain recombines TRBV28 with TRBJ1-1; tentative D call: TRBD1 (5 bases). Germline CDR1 reads MDHEN; CDR2 reads SYDVKM. CDR3 length: 15 amino acids. V was pared by 3 bases and J by 4 bases, with 15 bases between. The CDR3 region has the DNA TGTGCCAGCAGTTTGGAGGGGCTAGAGGGCACTGAAGCTTTCTCT. Translated: CASSLEGLEGTEAFS.